This is a list of T cell receptor beta chains from one sample in a study of prognosis after radiotherapy for stage I lung cancer. TCRdb called the multiplex PCR reads again in MiXCR, with one record for every CDR3 protein. The sample carries fewer than 25,000 distinct CDR3 sequences, 35% to 50% recorded once. The sequencing here drew on PBMCs, taken before or after stereotactic body radiation therapy (not recorded which). These receptors were taken from a donor over 45 with non-small cell lung cancer. Both conserved end residues are part of each CDR3. Fields, in order: D gene, V gene, J gene, clone size, CDR3 protein, CDR3 DNA. The D gene is left open where the match is weak. Where a row states a size, it is once, few, many or the class of an expanded clone; other rows omit it.

NA	TRBV12-3/TRBV12-4	TRBJ2-1	once	CASILWLPIAMYNEQFF	TGTGCCAGCATTTTGTGGCTACCCATCGCTATGTACAATGAGCAGTTCTTC
TRBD2	TRBV7-7	TRBJ2-1	NA	CASSRSGGEGEQFF	TGTGCTAGCAGCCGCAGTGGCGGGGAGGGTGAGCAGTTCTTC
NA	TRBV19	TRBJ1-4	many	CASSSPGGSVNEKLFF	TGTGCCAGTAGCTCGCCGGGGGGGAGCGTTAATGAAAAACTGTTTTTT
TRBD2	TRBV6-1	TRBJ2-3	NA	CASSPSGRGDTQYF	TGTGCCAGCAGCCCTAGCGGGAGAGGAGATACGCAGTATTTT
NA	TRBV5-1	TRBJ2-2	many	CASSWFITTGELFF	TGCGCCAGCAGCTGGTTTATCACCACCGGGGAGCTGTTTTTT
NA	TRBV6-1	TRBJ2-1	NA	CASSDTGGSYNEQFF	TGTGCCAGCAGTGATACAGGTGGCTCCTACAATGAGCAGTTCTTC
TRBD1	TRBV6-2/TRBV6-3	TRBJ1-4	once	CASSEQGAVEKLFF	TGTGCCAGCAGTGAACAGGGGGCGGTCGAAAAACTGTTTTTT
NA	TRBV19	TRBJ2-1	many	CASSYPSSNEQFF	TGTGCCAGTAGTTACCCCAGCAGCAATGAGCAGTTCTTC
TRBD2	TRBV3-1	TRBJ2-1	NA	CASSRGWMGAGGGGGEQFF	TGTGCCAGCAGCCGTGGCTGGATGGGAGCGGGAGGGGGGGGAGGGGAGCAGTTCTTC
NA	TRBV5-5	TRBJ2-3	NA	CASSDVGGGRFTDTQYF	TGTGCCAGCAGTGATGTGGGGGGTGGGCGTTTCACAGATACGCAGTATTTT
TRBD1	TRBV12-5	TRBJ1-5	NA	CASGINRGSQPQHF	TGTGCTAGTGGCATTAACAGGGGTTCACAGCCCCAGCATTTT
NA	TRBV20-1	TRBJ1-2	many	CSARDVSGGLSYGYTF	TGCAGTGCTAGAGATGTGAGTGGGGGGCTGAGCTATGGCTACACCTTC
NA	TRBV5-1	TRBJ1-1	many	CASSPLSGAGTEAFF	TGCGCCAGCAGCCCGTTATCAGGGGCGGGAACTGAAGCTTTCTTT
NA	TRBV19	TRBJ1-5	few	CASSWDTFSNQPQHF	TGTGCCAGTAGTTGGGACACCTTTAGCAATCAGCCCCAGCATTTT
TRBD2	TRBV20-1	TRBJ2-7	NA	CSATRLAGGPISYEQYF	TGCAGTGCAACCCGACTAGCGGGGGGCCCTATCTCCTACGAGCAGTACTTC
NA	TRBV2	TRBJ1-1	many	CASSVQGYSEAFF	TGTGCCAGCAGTGTTCAGGGTTACTCTGAAGCTTTCTTT
NA	TRBV6-2/TRBV6-3	TRBJ2-7	once	CATSPGSSWRGYEQYF	TGTGCCACCTCCCCCGGTTCTAGCTGGAGAGGCTACGAGCAGTACTTC
NA	TRBV11-3	TRBJ2-7	many	CASSLNHRVQYF	TGTGCCAGCAGCTTAAACCACAGGGTGCAGTACTTC